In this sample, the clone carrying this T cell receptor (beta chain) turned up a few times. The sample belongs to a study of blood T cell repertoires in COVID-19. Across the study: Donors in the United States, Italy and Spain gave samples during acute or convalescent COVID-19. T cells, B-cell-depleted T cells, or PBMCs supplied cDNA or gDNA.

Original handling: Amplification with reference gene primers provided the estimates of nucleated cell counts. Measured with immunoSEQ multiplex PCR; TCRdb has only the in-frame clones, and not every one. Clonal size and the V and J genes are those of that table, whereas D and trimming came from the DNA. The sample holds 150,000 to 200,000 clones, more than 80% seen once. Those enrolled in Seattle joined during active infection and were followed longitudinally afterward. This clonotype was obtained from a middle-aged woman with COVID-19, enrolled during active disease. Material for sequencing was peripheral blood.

This chain's CDR3 is CASSGTSGGRIDTQYF. The CDR3 coding sequence is TGTGCCAGCAGTGGGACTAGCGGGGGTAGGATAGATACGCAGTATTTT. J is TRBJ2-3 and V is TRBV27, with 14 bases matching TRBD2. CDR1 is MNHEY and CDR2 is SMNVEV in the germline V gene (reference sequence). This CDR3 region has 16 residues. V lost 5 bases to trimming and J lost 5 bases; unmatched junction nucleotides: 6.